The present TCR beta chain was sequenced within a study of identifying expanded T cells in peripheral blood. Overall study findings and caveats: Approximately two-week clone count variance significantly increased as total template count grew. Differentially abundant clones: about 1.1 between replicates, about 15 at 2 to 3 weeks, roughly 18 at four.

CDR3 length: 12 amino acids. V was shortened by 5 bases and J by 4 bases, with 11 bases between the two germline ends. The germline gives CDR1 SQVTM, CDR2 ANQGSEA. Generated by immunoSEQ multiplex PCR, the TCRdb table keeps only in-frame clones and is missing some. The sample yields over 65,000 clones, about 90% seen once. In regard to this clone: Its antigen is undetermined.

This receptor was taken from a person aged 18-69 years in good health. This chain links TRBV29-1 with TRBJ2-5; D is uncertain. Sequenced: blood. CDR3 nucleotide sequence: TGCAGCGTTCGATCCGGCCCAGAGACCCAGTACTTC. Its translation: CSVRSGPETQYF.